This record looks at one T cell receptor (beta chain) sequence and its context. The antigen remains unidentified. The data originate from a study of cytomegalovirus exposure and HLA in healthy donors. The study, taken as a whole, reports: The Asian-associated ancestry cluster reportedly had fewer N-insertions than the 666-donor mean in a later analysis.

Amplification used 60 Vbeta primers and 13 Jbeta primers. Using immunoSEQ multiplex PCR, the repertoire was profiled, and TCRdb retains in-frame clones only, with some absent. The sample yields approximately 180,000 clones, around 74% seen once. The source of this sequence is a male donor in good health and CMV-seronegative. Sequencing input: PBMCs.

The CDR3 here is CACARTDTQYF. Here the CDR3 DNA reads TGTGCCTGCGCCAGGACAGATACGCAGTATTTT. The chain recombines TRBV30 with TRBJ2-3, with D uncertain. CDR1 GTSNPN and CDR2 SVGIG come from the germline V gene (reference sequence). V lost 6 bases and J lost 3, with 7 bases in between. The CDR3 covers 11 residues.